This entry lists 14 T cell receptor beta chains sequenced from one sample in a study of T-cell memory formation after mild COVID-19. MiXCR, run by TCRdb on the 5' RACE reads, gives a single entry per CDR3 protein. Among 350,000 to 450,000 distinct CDR3 sequences listed, about 19% were seen once. Sequenced: PBMCs or a T cell subset sorted from them (not recorded which). The receptors stem from an adult woman who had mild COVID-19 (a few samples of this study predate the infection). Cell type and time point are not known.

This clonotype was observed many times. CDR3 nucleotide sequence: TGCGCCAGCAGCTTACTAGCGGGAGGATCCTACGAGCAGTACTTC. Translated: CASSLLAGGSYEQYF. The chain has TRBV5-1 and TRBJ2-7; 12 bases match TRBD2. Germline CDR1 SGHRS, CDR2 YFSETQ. J was trimmed by 1 base and V by 2 bases; bases with no gene match: 1. The CDR3 has 15 amino acids.

The chain is built from TRBV6-2 or TRBV6-3 and TRBJ2-7; 13 bases line up with TRBD2. Looked up from germline, CDR1 is MNHEY and CDR2 is SVGEGT. This CDR3 is 14 amino acids long. J was trimmed by 6 bases and V by 5 bases; bases with no gene match: 4. CDR3 coding DNA: TGTGCCAGCAGTCGGACTAGCGGGAGTTCCGAGCAGTACTTC. This encodes CASSRTSGSSEQYF.

This clonotype was found once. This chain links TRBV2 with TRBJ1-1; 7 nucleotides align to TRBD1. The CDR3 is made up of 15 amino acids. Germline CDR1 is SNHLY and CDR2 is FYNNEI. V lost 7 bases to trimming and J lost 3 bases; unmatched junction nucleotides: 11. CDR3 sequence: CASIPAPQGDTEAFF. The CDR3 coding sequence is TGTGCCAGCATTCCCGCACCCCAGGGGGACACTGAAGCTTTCTTT.

The genes are TRBV5-4 and TRBJ2-7, with TRBD1 identical over 9 bases. The junction had 7 bases not matched to a gene; V was cut back by 4 bases and J by 2 bases. Germline loops: CDR1 SGHNT, CDR2 YYREEE (reference sequence). CDR3 length: 15 amino acids. CDR3: CASSPGQGFTYEQYF. DNA for the CDR3: TGTGCCAGCAGCCCGGGACAGGGTTTCACCTACGAGCAGTACTTC. Variable domain in full (rest from reference TRBV5-4 and TRBJ2-7): ETGVTQSPTHLIKTRGQQVTLRCSSQSGHNTVSWYQQALGQGPQFIFQYYREEENGRGNFPPRFSGLQFPNYSSELNVNALELDDSALYLCASSPGQGFTYEQYFGPGTRLTVT.

This clonotype showed up just a few times. The rearrangement links TRBV29-1 to TRBJ2-7; perhaps D is TRBD1 or TRBD2 (5 bases each). Trimming pared 0 bases from V and 0 bases from J, leaving 9 bases between. Germline values: CDR1 SQVTM, CDR2 ANQGSEA. The CDR3 spans 14 residues. The CDR3 DNA follows: TGCAGCGTTGAAGACCCGGGACCCTCCTACGAGCAGTACTTC. This gives the protein CSVEDPGPSYEQYF.

V gene TRBV2 combines with J gene TRBJ2-7; either TRBD1 or TRBD2 may fit D (6 bases each). V was trimmed by 11 bases and J by 3 bases, leaving 20 bases between them. CDR1 is SNHLY and CDR2 is FYNNEI in the germline V gene. The CDR3 contains 14 residues. The CDR3: CALNGGRGDYEQYF. For the CDR3, the DNA is TGTGCCCTCAACGGGGGCAGGGGTGACTACGAGCAGTACTTC.

In its sample, this clonotype was seen a few times. The J gene is TRBJ2-5, the V gene TRBV29-1; D is uncertain. Per germline, CDR1 SQVTM and CDR2 ANQGSEA. The CDR3 contains 14 residues. V lost 4 bases and J lost 0, with 12 bases in between. CDR3 sequence: CSVVVGLHQETQYF. The CDR3 coding sequence is TGCAGCGTTGTTGTAGGCCTACACCAAGAGACCCAGTACTTC.

V gene TRBV3-1 combines with J gene TRBJ2-7, with 11 bases fitting TRBD2. After removal of 5 bases from V and 3 bases from J, the junction contained 3 bases not matched to a gene. Germline V CDR1 and CDR2: LGHDT, YNNKEL (reference sequence). The CDR3 consists of 14 residues. CDR3 in DNA: TGTGCCAGCAGCGATCTAGCGGGAGGCTACGAGCAGTACTTC. It yields the protein CASSDLAGGYEQYF.

This clonotype was counted between two and nine times. V usage is TRBV6-5 and J usage is TRBJ1-2, with D maybe TRBD1 (5 bases). This CDR3 spans 15 amino acids. Trimming took off 3 bases at V and 6 bases at J, with 17 bases between the two ends. In germline, CDR1 is MNHEY, CDR2 SVGAGI. The CDR3 region has the DNA TGTGCCAGCAGTTATAATCGCCGGGGGACGGATGGCTACACCTTC. This gives the protein CASSYNRRGTDGYTF.

This clonotype has more than one count but fewer than ten. This chain links TRBV9 with TRBJ2-3, with TRBD2 matching over 10 bases. Germline CDR1 is SGDLS and CDR2 is YYNGEE. J was trimmed by 6 bases and V by 4 bases; bases with no gene match: 8. CDR3 size: 15 residues. This CDR3 is CASSPPAGGPDTQYF. DNA of the CDR3: TGTGCCAGCAGCCCGCCAGCGGGAGGGCCCGATACGCAGTATTTT.

The chain recombines TRBV15 with TRBJ2-7; TRBD1 agrees at 7 bases. CDR3 length: 15 residues. With 3 bases clipped from V and 0 bases from J, the junction kept 5 bases outside the gene matches. Germline-derived CDR1 and CDR2 are LNHNV and YYDKDF (reference sequence). This CDR3 is CATSSDRASSYEQYF. CDR3 DNA: TGTGCCACCAGCAGCGACAGGGCGAGCTCCTACGAGCAGTACTTC.

The chain links TRBV12-3 or TRBV12-4 to TRBJ1-1; a possible D gene is TRBD1 (5 bases). V was shortened by 11 bases and J by 4 bases, with 17 bases between the two germline ends. The CDR3 has 13 residues. CDR3 DNA sequence: TGTGCCCCCAGCCAGGGTCGGTGCACTGAAGCTTTCTTT. Amino acids: CAPSQGRCTEAFF.

In this sample, this clonotype turned up a few times. The rearrangement links TRBV12-3 or TRBV12-4 to TRBJ2-7, with 8 bases matching TRBD1. With V trimmed by 6 bases and J by 6 bases, 13 bases remained unmatched. The CDR3 runs to 15 residues. CDR3 sequence: CASRRQGKIGSEQYF. The CDR3 coding sequence is TGTGCCAGCAGACGACAGGGGAAGATAGGCTCCGAGCAGTACTTC.

As to this clonotype: The junction departs from the called germline gene at one end, perhaps through a read error. The chain uses TRBV5-1 and TRBJ1-2; D not certain. This CDR3 region has 11 residues. Germline-derived CDR1 and CDR2 are SGHRS and YFSETQ. CDR3 amino acids: CASSGGLTTLF. The CDR3 DNA follows: TGCGCCAGCAGCGGAGGACTGACTACCCTCTTC.